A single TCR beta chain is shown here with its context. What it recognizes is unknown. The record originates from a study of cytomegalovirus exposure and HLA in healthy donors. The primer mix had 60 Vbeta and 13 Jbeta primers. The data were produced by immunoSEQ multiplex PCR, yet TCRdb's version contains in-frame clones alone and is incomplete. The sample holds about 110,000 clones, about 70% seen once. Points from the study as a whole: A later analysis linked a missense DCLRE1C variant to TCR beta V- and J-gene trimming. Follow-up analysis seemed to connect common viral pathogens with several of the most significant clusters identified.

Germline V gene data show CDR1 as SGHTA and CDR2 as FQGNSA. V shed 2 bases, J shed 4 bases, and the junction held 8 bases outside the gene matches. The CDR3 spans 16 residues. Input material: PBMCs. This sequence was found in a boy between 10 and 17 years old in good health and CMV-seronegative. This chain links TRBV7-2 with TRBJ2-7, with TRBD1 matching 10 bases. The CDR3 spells CASSLLPGQGKYEQYF. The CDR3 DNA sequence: TGTGCCAGCAGCTTACTCCCGGGACAGGGGAAATACGAGCAGTACTTC.